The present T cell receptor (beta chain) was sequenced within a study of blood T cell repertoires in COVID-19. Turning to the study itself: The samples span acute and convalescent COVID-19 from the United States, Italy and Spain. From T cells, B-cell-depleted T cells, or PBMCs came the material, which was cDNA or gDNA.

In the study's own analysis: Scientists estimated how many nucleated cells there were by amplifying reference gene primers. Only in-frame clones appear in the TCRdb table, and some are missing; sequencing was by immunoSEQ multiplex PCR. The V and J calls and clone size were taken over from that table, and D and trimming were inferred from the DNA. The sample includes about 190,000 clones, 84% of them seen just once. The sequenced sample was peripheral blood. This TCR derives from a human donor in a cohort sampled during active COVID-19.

CDR3 in DNA: TGTGCCAGCAGTCCACAGGCGAACACCGGGGAGCTGTTTTTT. Encoded protein: CASSPQANTGELFF. This chain joins TRBV25-1 and TRBJ2-2; maybe TRBD1 (5 bases). Germline V lookup: CDR1 MGHDK, CDR2 SYGVNS. V dropped 5 bases and J dropped 0 bases, with 7 bases sitting between them. CDR3 length: 14 residues. The entire variable domain, with the rest obtained from reference TRBV25-1 and TRBJ2-2, is as follows: EADIYQTPRYLVIGTGKKITLECSQTMGHDKMYWYQQDPGMELHLIHYSYGVNSTEKGDLSSESTVSRIRTEHFPLTLESARPSHTSQYLCASSPQANTGELFFGEGSRLTVL.